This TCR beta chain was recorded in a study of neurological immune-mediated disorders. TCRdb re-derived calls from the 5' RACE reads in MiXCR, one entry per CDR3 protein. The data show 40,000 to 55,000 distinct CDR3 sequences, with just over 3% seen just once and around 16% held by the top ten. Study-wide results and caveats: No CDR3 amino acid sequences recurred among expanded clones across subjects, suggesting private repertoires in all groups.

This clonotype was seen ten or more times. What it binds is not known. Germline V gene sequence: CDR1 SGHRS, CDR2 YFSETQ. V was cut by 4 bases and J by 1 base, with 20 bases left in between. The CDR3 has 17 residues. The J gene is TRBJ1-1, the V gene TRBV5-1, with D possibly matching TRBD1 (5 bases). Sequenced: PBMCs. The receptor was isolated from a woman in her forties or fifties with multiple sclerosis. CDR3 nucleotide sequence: TGCGCCAGCAGCCGCGAAGGGGCCAGACGGTCGAACACTGAAGCTTTCTTT. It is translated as CASSREGARRSNTEAFF. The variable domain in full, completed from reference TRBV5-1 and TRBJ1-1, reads KAGVTQTPRYLIKTRGQQVTLSCSPISGHRSVSWYQQTPGQGLQFLFEYFSETQRNKGNFPGRFSGRQFSNSRSEMNVSTLELGDSALYLCASSREGARRSNTEAFFGQGTRLTVV.